The sequence of this T cell receptor (beta chain) was determined in a study of shared clonotypes between healthy human individuals (dated by TCRdb to the early 2020s). Describing the broader study: A few men and two women, aged 18 to 49 years, made up the cohort. For each donor, three plates each were used for CD4 naive and CD4 memory, two plates were used for CD8 naive, and one plate was used for CD8 memory. Blood TCR repertoires of roughly 5 healthy adults were deeply sequenced to estimate repertoire size and the extent of clonotype sharing between individuals. Libraries were prepared and TCR repertoires were sequenced by different laboratories using diverse techniques, in order to increase sequencing depth and limit assay-specific biases. Between about 0.85 and 8.9 billion PBMCs per donor were obtained by leukapheresis. On the study overall, not on this receptor specifically: Compared with non-shared clonotypes, clonotypes shared by all four sorted-subset donors had higher generation probabilities. Only blood was sampled, and tissue TCR repertoires likely differ from those in blood. Even with the large sequencing depth, rarefaction of the sorted-subset datasets indicated that sequencing was incomplete. Roughly 5.2% of naive CD4, more than 3% of naive CD8, 2.3% of memory CD4, and roughly 0.4% of memory CD8 clonotypes were shared across a few donors. Estimated clonotype richness was generally larger for naive than for memory subsets. Based on pairwise subsampling, the degree of clonotype sharing among donors was expected to be affected by sequencing depth. Because the study included only a small number of donors, the genetic and exposure-history diversity represented was limited.

Details on this clone: The specificity of this receptor is unknown. No base qualities exist here, and no much larger clone lies one base off it.

Using the deep immunoSEQ assay, multiplex PCR amplified TCR CDR3 regions from genomic DNA. Extracted genomic DNA from each cell subset was distributed evenly across all wells of several immunoSEQ 96-well plates, and each plate was treated as a replicate. For sorted subsets, each replicate PCR was loaded with 200 ng genomic DNA, equivalent to about 30,000 T cell genomes. The purified libraries were quantified using a Qubit 3.0 fluorometer, sized with a Bioanalyzer 2100, and then quantified again using the KAPA Library Quantification kit. Every immunoSEQ 96-well plate was sequenced on a separate single-read 150-cycle Illumina NextSeq 550 flow cell. Concerning the study's data processing: Because the immunoSEQ output included only junctional sequences and no quality scores, the filtering could not be the same as the filtering used for full-length reads. Sequences were annotated with PyIR, a Python wrapper for IgBLAST v1.9, using IMGT germline references to assign V/J genes and CDR3. Reads were removed for weak V/J assignments (E-value above 1e-6), missing CDR3, stop codons, out-of-frame junctions, or ambiguous translated residues. V3J clonotypes were defined as sequences sharing the same inferred V gene, J gene, and CDR3 amino acid sequence. Percentage overlap between repertoires was calculated by dividing the number of shared unique clonotypes by the size of the smaller repertoire. Repertoire richness was assessed with RTK rarefaction, the Chao1 estimator, and Recon v2.1 estimates of unobserved clonotypes. For all TCRbeta clonotypes obtained by the gDNA method from a handful of donors, generation probabilities were computed with OLGA. TCRdb's version of the immuneACCESS table is confined to in-frame rearrangements and falls short of the full clone set. An unresolved V gene accounts for under half of the shortfall where checked; the remainder is of unknown origin. V and J calls and clone size are those listed in that table; D and trimming were worked out from the DNA. In this sample the table shows 1.4 million to 1.5 million clones, roughly 97% of which occur a single time. The ten biggest clones cover about 1% of the sample.

Donors were healthy HIV-negative adults with no recently reported acute infections or vaccinations. Every donor was a Caucasian adult living in Nashville, Tennessee, USA. CD4+ T cells were enriched by magnetic negative selection; naive cells were then positively selected on CD45RA, and the negative fraction formed the memory subset. After blood collection by leukapheresis, PBMCs were isolated using Ficoll-Histopaque density gradient centrifugation and then cryopreserved in the vapor phase of liquid nitrogen. Analytical flow cytometry was used to check the purity and quantity of each magnetically sorted T cell population. Genomic DNA was isolated from each sorted fraction and quantified by UV absorbance on a Nanodrop 2000c. Sequenced sample: naive CD4+ T cells sorted from blood. The sample's cell subset or site label is to be understood as: CD45RA+ positively selected. This TCR was recovered from a man younger than 40 in good health.

The bases read TGTGCCAGTAGTATGGGGCCAACTCTGTACGAGCAGTACTTC. Translated, this is CASSMGPTLYEQYF. In this chain, TRBV19 is recombined with TRBJ2-7, with a weak D call of TRBD1 (5 bases match). V and J lose 3 bases and 4 bases, and a span of 13 bases separates them. The CDR3 goes from the cysteine to the phenylalanine over 14 residues. Only the CDR3 part of the read is kept: 42 bases, read in frame from the first base. From a lookup of the germline V gene (reference sequence), CDR1 and CDR2 are LNHDA and SQIVND.